These 29 T cell receptor beta chains originate from one sample sequenced in a study of T cell repertoires in cytomegalovirus infection. The antigens for these receptors are not known. TCRdb itself ran the reads through MiXCR, one entry per CDR3 protein. The data hold about 500,000 distinct CDR3 sequences, with roughly a third observed a single time. Sequenced material: cultured PBMCs, taken from culture after CMV antigen stimulation. These receptors were taken from a human donor in good health (CMV status not recorded). Some clones in this sample may be carry-over from other donors' samples.

This rearrangement joins TRBV12-3 or TRBV12-4 to TRBJ2-5; D possibly matches TRBD1 or TRBD2 (6 bases each). V lost 3 bases and J 4 bases, leaving 9 bases between the germline ends. The CDR3 spans 13 residues. The CDR3 DNA reads TGTGCCAGCAGTTTTGAGGGGGGAGAGACCCAGTACTTC. Translated, it gives CASSFEGGETQYF.

V is TRBV18 and J is TRBJ1-4; TRBD1 agrees at 7 bases. With 4 bases clipped from V and 0 bases from J, the junction kept 5 bases outside the gene matches. CDR1 and CDR2 from the germline V gene are KGHSH and LQKENI. The CDR3 runs 16 residues. CDR3 sequence (DNA): TGTGCCAGCTCACAGGGACAGCTTGCAACTAATGAAAAACTGTTTTTT. Its protein product is CASSQGQLATNEKLFF.

This clonotype has only a few counts. The rearrangement uses TRBV19 and TRBJ1-4; D perhaps matches TRBD1 (6 bases). Germline lookup yields CDR1 LNHDA and CDR2 SQIVND (reference sequence). The CDR3 consists of 13 residues. Between the trimmed V and J ends, which lost 11 bases and 4 bases, there was a span of 14 bases. For the CDR3, the DNA is TGTGCCTCGAGTGGACAGCTTAATGAAAAACTGTTTTTT. This sequence encodes CASSGQLNEKLFF.

The chain has TRBV12-5 and TRBJ2-2; unclear D gene. The CDR3 totals 15 residues. The V gene's germline CDR1 is LGHNT and CDR2 FRNRAP. V was clipped by 3 bases and J by 2 bases, with 10 bases between them. Written as DNA, the CDR3 is TGTGCTAGTGGTTTAGATCGAGCCAACACCGGGGAGCTGTTTTTT. Translation gives CASGLDRANTGELFF.

This clonotype was detected only a few times. The chain links TRBV4-1 to TRBJ1-1, with D uncertain. V lost 1 base to trimming and J lost 3 bases, with 12 bases between them. This CDR3 has 15 amino acids. CDR1 MGHRA and CDR2 YSYEKL come from the germline V gene. The CDR3 DNA sequence: TGCGCCAGCAGCCAAGTTCGGGGTCGTTACACTGAAGCTTTCTTT. Its protein is CASSQVRGRYTEAFF.

This sequence joins TRBV7-8 and TRBJ2-3; D unclear. V shed 5 bases and J shed 3 bases, with 15 bases lying between them. Looked up from germline, CDR1 is SGHVS and CDR2 is FQNEAQ. The CDR3 length is 15 residues. The CDR3 coding sequence is TGTGCCAGCAGCCGATCCTTTCAGAGTACAGATACGCAGTATTTT. Its protein product is CASSRSFQSTDTQYF.

The sample holds many counts of this clonotype. The V and J genes are TRBV7-9 and TRBJ2-1, with 7 bases that match TRBD2. The ends lost 5 bases at V and 0 bases at J; junction bases unmatched: 19. The CDR3 sequence is 20 residues long. The germline CDR1 and CDR2 sequences are SEHNR and FQNEAQ (reference sequence). The CDR3 is CASSASPPSGTKRSYNEQFF. The CDR3, as DNA: TGTGCCAGCAGCGCCAGTCCCCCTAGCGGCACTAAACGCTCCTACAATGAGCAGTTCTTC.

The genes are TRBV6-5 and TRBJ2-1; D gene ambiguous. Between the trimmed V and J ends, which lost 0 bases and 7 bases, there was a span of 7 bases. Germline-derived CDR1 and CDR2 are MNHEY and SVGAGI. CDR3 length equals 13 residues. CDR3 region: CASSYSGVNEQFF. The CDR3 nucleotides are TGTGCCAGCAGTTACTCGGGCGTGAATGAGCAGTTCTTC.

This clonotype was counted between two and nine times. The chain carries TRBV19 and TRBJ1-1; a weak D match, TRBD1 (5 bases). Germline V gives CDR1 LNHDA, CDR2 SQIVND (reference sequence). Between the trimmed V and J ends, which lost 4 bases and 4 bases, there was a span of 7 bases. CDR3 length: 12 residues. CDR3 DNA: TGTGCCAGTAGTAAGGGGAGCACTGAAGCTTTCTTT. Amino acid sequence: CASSKGSTEAFF.

This clonotype was detected only a few times. This rearrangement joins TRBV7-2 to TRBJ2-2, with 8 positions matching TRBD2. Trimming removed 6 bases from V and 7 bases from J; junction bases left unmatched: 16. Per the germline V gene, CDR1 is SGHTA and CDR2 is FQGNSA. CDR3 length: 17 amino acids. The CDR3 DNA follows: TGTGCCAGCAGGCTGTCCGGGACTAGTTTTGGTCGCGGGGAGCTGTTTTTT. This gives the protein CASRLSGTSFGRGELFF.

The V call is TRBV12-3 or TRBV12-4, the J call TRBJ2-3; maybe TRBD2 (6 bases). The CDR3 totals 16 residues. Trimming removed 2 bases from V and 6 bases from J, with 18 bases in between. The CDR3 loop reads CASSLRLRVEGDTQYF. The CDR3 nucleotides read TGTGCCAGCAGTTTACGACTAAGAGTGGAGGGGGATACGCAGTATTTT.

This clonotype was recorded a few times. This chain links TRBV5-1 with TRBJ2-3, with D perhaps assigned TRBD1 or TRBD2 (5 bases each). Trimming cost V 1 base and J 6 bases, with 15 bases left between them. The CDR3 extends over 15 amino acids. CDR1 is SGHRS and CDR2 is YFSETQ in the germline V gene. The CDR3 loop reads CASSLPGRQVDTQYF. CDR3 nucleotides: TGCGCCAGCAGCTTGCCGGGACGCCAGGTGGATACGCAGTATTTT. The whole variable domain, filled in from reference TRBV5-1 and TRBJ2-3, reads KAGVTQTPRYLIKTRGQQVTLSCSPISGHRSVSWYQQTPGQGLQFLFEYFSETQRNKGNFPGRFSGRQFSNSRSEMNVSTLELGDSALYLCASSLPGRQVDTQYFGPGTRLTVL.

This clonotype is labeled medium-sized (0.01 to 0.1%). The gene calls are TRBV7-8 and TRBJ2-3; 10 nucleotides line up with TRBD2. The CDR3 length is 15 residues. Trimming cost V 0 bases and J 4 bases; bases outside gene matches: 1. Per germline, CDR1 SGHVS and CDR2 FQNEAQ. The CDR3 loop is CASSLASGRADTQYF. DNA of the CDR3: TGTGCCAGCAGCTTAGCCAGCGGGAGGGCAGATACGCAGTATTTT. Combining the CDR3 with reference TRBV7-8 and TRBJ2-3 gives the whole variable domain GAGVSQSPRYKVAKRGQDVALRCDPISGHVSLFWYQQALGQGPEFLTYFQNEAQLDKSGLPSDRFFAERPEGSVSTLKIQRTQQEDSAVYLCASSLASGRADTQYFGPGTRLTVL.

This clonotype was counted many times. The V and J genes are TRBV7-2 and TRBJ1-2; D is undetermined. Germline-derived CDR1 and CDR2 are SGHTA and FQGNSA. V was shortened by 0 bases and J by 4 bases, with 12 bases between the two germline ends. The CDR3 covers 15 residues. CDR3 in amino acids: CASSLAVQRGYGYTF. The CDR3 DNA reads as TGTGCCAGCAGCTTAGCCGTCCAACGGGGCTATGGCTACACCTTC.

The V and J genes are TRBV7-2 and TRBJ2-3; TRBD1 agrees at 7 bases. Unmatched junction bases numbered 12, after V lost 5 bases and J lost 4 bases. Germline values: CDR1 SGHTA, CDR2 FQGNSA. This CDR3 has 16 amino acids. CDR3 in DNA: TGTGCCAGCAGCCGAAGTTCGACAGGGTTGGCAGATACGCAGTATTTT. Translated, it gives CASSRSSTGLADTQYF.

CDR3 DNA: TGCGCCAGCAGGATTGGACAGGGATCGGGCTACACCTTC. Amino acids: CASRIGQGSGYTF. The chain is built from TRBV5-1 and TRBJ1-2, with 8 bases aligning to TRBD1. J gave up 8 bases and V 5 bases, and 8 bases lay outside the gene matches. This CDR3 has 13 residues. CDR1 is SGHRS and CDR2 is YFSETQ in the germline V gene.

J is TRBJ1-1 and V is TRBV7-4; D is unclear. Germline CDR1 is SGHVT and CDR2 is SQSDAQ. The V and J ends lost 6 bases and 5 bases respectively, with 16 bases between them. The CDR3 has 14 residues. The CDR3 coding sequence is TGTGCCAGCAGTTCAATTGGCGCGGGTACTGAAGCTTTCTTT. Translation gives CASSSIGAGTEAFF.

V gene TRBV19 combines with J gene TRBJ1-2, with a tentative D call TRBD1 (6 bases). CDR1 LNHDA and CDR2 SQIVND come from the germline V gene (reference sequence). This CDR3 contains 12 residues. Trimming shortened V by 4 bases and J by 8 bases, and 11 bases separated the two germline ends. CDR3 loop: CASSTGVSGYTF. The DNA of the CDR3 is TGTGCCAGTAGTACAGGGGTGTCAGGCTACACCTTC.

This clonotype was counted a few times. This CDR3 reads CASGPIGDRQETQYF. In nucleotides, the CDR3 is TGTGCCAGCGGACCTATCGGGGACAGGCAAGAGACCCAGTACTTC. The rearrangement links TRBV7-2 to TRBJ2-5; TRBD1 agrees at 8 bases. The CDR3 totals 15 residues. Unmatched junction bases numbered 10, after V lost 8 bases and J lost 2 bases. Germline V CDR1 and CDR2: SGHTA, FQGNSA.

This sequence joins TRBV6-2 or TRBV6-3 and TRBJ2-7; 10 bases align to TRBD2. Trimming cost V 7 bases and J 0 bases; bases outside gene matches: 12. The germline V gene has CDR1 MNHEY and CDR2 SVGEGT. The CDR3 runs 17 residues. The CDR3 spells CASTDYSGRPSSYEQYF. CDR3 sequence (DNA): TGTGCCAGCACTGATTATAGCGGGAGGCCGAGCTCCTACGAGCAGTACTTC.

V and J are TRBV5-8 and TRBJ1-1; a weak D match, TRBD1 (6 bases). The CDR3 extends over 13 amino acids. Germline assignment: CDR1 SGHTS and CDR2 YDEGEE. V dropped 4 bases and J dropped 5 bases, with 12 bases sitting between them. The CDR3 bases are TGTGCCAGCAGCCGGAGGGGGAATACTGAAGCTTTCTTT. It is translated as CASSRRGNTEAFF.

This chain links TRBV11-3 with TRBJ2-1, with TRBD2 matching over 10 bases. Germline CDR1 SGHNT, CDR2 YENEEA. The trim removed 4 bases at V and 9 bases at J, leaving 9 bases unmatched. CDR3 size: 15 residues. CDR3 bases: TGTGCCAGCAGCTCCGGACTAGCGGACCTCGGTGAGCAGTTCTTC. Translation gives CASSSGLADLGEQFF.

V and J are TRBV5-1 and TRBJ2-3; 10 bases match TRBD2. This CDR3 contains 16 residues. Losses at the gene ends were 4 bases for V and 4 bases for J; bases not matched to a gene: 9. The germline V gene has CDR1 SGHRS and CDR2 YFSETQ. In nucleotides, the CDR3 is TGCGCCAGCAGCCAGCGGCTAGCGGGAGTGGCAGATACGCAGTATTTT. Translating it yields CASSQRLAGVADTQYF.

The rearrangement uses TRBV14 and TRBJ1-2; 8 positions agree with TRBD1. Losses at the gene ends were 4 bases for V and 4 bases for J; bases not matched to a gene: 8. CDR1 is SGHDN and CDR2 is FVKESK in the germline V gene. This CDR3 has 15 amino acids. Here the CDR3 DNA reads TGTGCCAGCAGCCCACAGACAGGGGCCCTCTATGGCTACACCTTC. This encodes CASSPQTGALYGYTF. The full variable domain, its missing parts supplied by reference TRBV14 and TRBJ1-2, is EAGVTQFPSHSVIEKGQTVTLRCDPISGHDNLYWYRRVMGKEIKFLLHFVKESKQDESGMPNNRFLAERTGGTYSTLKVQPAELEDSGVYFCASSPQTGALYGYTFGSGTRLTVV.

CDR3 region: CASSLGGGYVTDTQYF. The CDR3 DNA follows: TGTGCCAGCAGCTTGGGCGGGGGCTATGTTACAGATACGCAGTATTTT. The chain couples TRBV5-4 to TRBJ2-3, with TRBD2 as a possible D gene (7 bases). Germline V CDR1 and CDR2: SGHNT, YYREEE (reference sequence). V lost 0 bases and J 3 bases, leaving 14 bases between the germline ends. CDR3 length equals 16 residues.

This chain links TRBV4-1 with TRBJ1-2, with 8 bases fitting TRBD1. The CDR3 is 17 amino acids. V was clipped by 5 bases and J by 7 bases; unmatched bases: 18. Germline loops: CDR1 MGHRA, CDR2 YSYEKL. CDR3 sequence reads: CASSIRQGQVLFGGYTF. CDR3 DNA sequence: TGCGCCAGCAGCATAAGACAGGGGCAGGTCTTGTTTGGTGGCTACACCTTC.

This clonotype was seen at least ten times. V gene TRBV7-2 combines with J gene TRBJ2-1; D is perhaps TRBD1 or TRBD2 (5 bases each). Germline values: CDR1 SGHTA, CDR2 FQGNSA. Trimming removed 4 bases from V and 7 bases from J, with 17 bases in between. The CDR3 spans 15 residues. DNA for the CDR3: TGTGCCAGCAGCTCACTGAGGGGCCTATTTAATGAGCAGTTCTTC. Protein product: CASSSLRGLFNEQFF.

This sequence joins TRBV28 and TRBJ2-5; D is ambiguous. This CDR3 is 14 amino acids long. The V end was cut by 6 bases, the J end by 1 base, with 12 bases between. Germline values: CDR1 MDHEN, CDR2 SYDVKM. CDR3 nucleotide sequence: TGTGCCAGCAGCCGCGACGGTCTCCAAGAGACCCAGTACTTC. Translated: CASSRDGLQETQYF. Based on the CDR3 plus reference TRBV28 and TRBJ2-5, the full variable domain is DVKVTQSSRYLVKRTGEKVFLECVQDMDHENMFWYRQDPGLGLRLIYFSYDVKMKEKGDIPEGYSVSREKKERFSLILESASTNQTSMYLCASSRDGLQETQYFGPGTRLLVL.

The chain joins TRBV10-3 to TRBJ2-2; 7 bases line up with TRBD1. Germline CDR1 is ENHRY and CDR2 is SYGVKD. This CDR3 region has 16 residues. J was trimmed by 0 bases and V by 6 bases; bases with no gene match: 7. CDR3 amino acids: CAIRGTVRTNTGELFF. The CDR3 DNA reads as TGTGCCATCAGGGGGACAGTACGTACGAACACCGGGGAGCTGTTTTTT.